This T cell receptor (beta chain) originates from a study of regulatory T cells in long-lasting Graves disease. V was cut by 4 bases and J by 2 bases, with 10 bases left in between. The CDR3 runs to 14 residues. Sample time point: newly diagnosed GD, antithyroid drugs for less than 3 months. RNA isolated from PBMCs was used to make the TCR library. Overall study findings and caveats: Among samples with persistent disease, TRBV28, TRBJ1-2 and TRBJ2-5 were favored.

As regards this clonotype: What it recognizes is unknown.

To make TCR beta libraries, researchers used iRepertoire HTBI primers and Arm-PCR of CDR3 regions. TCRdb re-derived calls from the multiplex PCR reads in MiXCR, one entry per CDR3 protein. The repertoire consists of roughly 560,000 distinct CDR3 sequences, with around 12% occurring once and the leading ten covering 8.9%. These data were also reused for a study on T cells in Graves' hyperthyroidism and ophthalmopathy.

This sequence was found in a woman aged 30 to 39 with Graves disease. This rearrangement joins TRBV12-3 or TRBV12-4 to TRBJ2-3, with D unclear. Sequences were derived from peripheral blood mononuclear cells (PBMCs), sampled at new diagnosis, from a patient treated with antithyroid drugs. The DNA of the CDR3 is TGTGCCAGCAGTTATTCGTCTTACACAGATACGCAGTATTTT. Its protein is CASSYSSYTDTQYF.